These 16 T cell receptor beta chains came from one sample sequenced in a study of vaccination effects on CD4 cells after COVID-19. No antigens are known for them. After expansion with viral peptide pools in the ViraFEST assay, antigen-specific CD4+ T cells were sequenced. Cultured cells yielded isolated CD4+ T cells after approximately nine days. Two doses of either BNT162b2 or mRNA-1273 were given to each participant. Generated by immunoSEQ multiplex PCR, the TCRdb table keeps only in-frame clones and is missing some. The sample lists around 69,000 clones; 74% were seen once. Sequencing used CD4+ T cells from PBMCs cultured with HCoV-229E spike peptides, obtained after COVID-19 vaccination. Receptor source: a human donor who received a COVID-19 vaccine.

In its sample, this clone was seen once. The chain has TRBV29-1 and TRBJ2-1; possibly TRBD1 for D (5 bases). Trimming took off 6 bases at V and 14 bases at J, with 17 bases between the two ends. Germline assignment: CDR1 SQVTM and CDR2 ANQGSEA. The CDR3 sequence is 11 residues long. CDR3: CSVELRTTEFF. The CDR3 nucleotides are TGCAGCGTCGAATTGCGGACAACTGAGTTCTTC.

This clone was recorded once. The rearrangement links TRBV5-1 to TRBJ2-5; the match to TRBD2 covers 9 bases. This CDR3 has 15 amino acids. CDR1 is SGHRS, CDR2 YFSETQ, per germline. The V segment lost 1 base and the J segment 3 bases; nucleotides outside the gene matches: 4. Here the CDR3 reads CASSLSAGGKETQYF. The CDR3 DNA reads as TGCGCCAGCAGCTTGTCAGCGGGGGGCAAAGAGACCCAGTACTTC.

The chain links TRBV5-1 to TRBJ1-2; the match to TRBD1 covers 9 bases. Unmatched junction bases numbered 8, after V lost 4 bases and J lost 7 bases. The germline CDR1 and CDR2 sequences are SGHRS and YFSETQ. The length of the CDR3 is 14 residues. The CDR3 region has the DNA TGCGCCAGCAGCCGTACAGGGGGCACAGGTGGCTACACCTTC. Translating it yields CASSRTGGTGGYTF.

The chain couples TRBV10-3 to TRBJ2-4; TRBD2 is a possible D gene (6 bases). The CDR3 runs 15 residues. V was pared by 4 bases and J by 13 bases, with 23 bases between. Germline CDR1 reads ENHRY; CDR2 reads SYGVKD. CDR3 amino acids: CAISVDRDSSYVQYF. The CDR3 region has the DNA TGTGCCATCAGTGTTGACCGGGACTCCTCTTACGTCCAGTACTTC.

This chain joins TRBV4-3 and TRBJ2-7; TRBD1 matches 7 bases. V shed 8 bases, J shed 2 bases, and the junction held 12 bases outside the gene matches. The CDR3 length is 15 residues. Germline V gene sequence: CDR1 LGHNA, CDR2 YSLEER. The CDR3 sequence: CASLKQGTAPYEQYV. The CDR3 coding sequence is TGCGCCAGCTTAAAACAGGGGACAGCACCCTACGAGCAGTACGTC.

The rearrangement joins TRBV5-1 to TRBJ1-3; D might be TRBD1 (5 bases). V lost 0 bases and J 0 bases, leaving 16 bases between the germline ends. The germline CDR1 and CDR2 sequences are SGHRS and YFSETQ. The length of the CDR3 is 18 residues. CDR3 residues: CASSLVPGGVDSGNTIYF. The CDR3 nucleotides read TGCGCCAGCAGCTTGGTGCCAGGAGGGGTCGACTCTGGAAACACCATATATTTT.

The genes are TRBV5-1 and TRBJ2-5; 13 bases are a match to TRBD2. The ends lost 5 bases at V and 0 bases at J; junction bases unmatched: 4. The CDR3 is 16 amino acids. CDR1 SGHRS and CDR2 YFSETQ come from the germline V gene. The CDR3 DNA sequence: TGCGCCAGCAGACCCGGGACTAGCGGGGACCAAGAGACCCAGTACTTC. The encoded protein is CASRPGTSGDQETQYF.

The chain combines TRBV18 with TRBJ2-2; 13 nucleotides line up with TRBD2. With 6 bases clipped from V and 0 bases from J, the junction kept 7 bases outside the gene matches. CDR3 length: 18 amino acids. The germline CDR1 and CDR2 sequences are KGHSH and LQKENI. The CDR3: CASSPRLAGGSNTGELFF. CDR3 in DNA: TGTGCCAGCTCTCCCAGACTAGCGGGGGGCTCGAACACCGGGGAGCTGTTTTTT.

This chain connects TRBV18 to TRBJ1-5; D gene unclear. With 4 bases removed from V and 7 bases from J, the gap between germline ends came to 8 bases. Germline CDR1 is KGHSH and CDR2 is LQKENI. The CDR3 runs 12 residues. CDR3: CASSQFAQPQHF. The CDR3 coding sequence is TGTGCCAGCTCACAATTCGCCCAGCCCCAGCATTTT.

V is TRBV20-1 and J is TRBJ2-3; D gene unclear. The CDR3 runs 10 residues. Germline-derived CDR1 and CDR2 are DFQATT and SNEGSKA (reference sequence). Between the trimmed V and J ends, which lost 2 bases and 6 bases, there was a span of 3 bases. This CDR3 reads CSARLDTQYF. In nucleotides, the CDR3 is TGCAGTGCTAGATTGGATACGCAGTATTTT.

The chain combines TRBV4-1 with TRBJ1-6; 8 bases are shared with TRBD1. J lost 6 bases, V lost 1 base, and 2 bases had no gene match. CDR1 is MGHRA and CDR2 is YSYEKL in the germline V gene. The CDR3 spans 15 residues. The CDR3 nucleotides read TGCGCCAGCAGCCAAGGGACAGGGATTAATTCACCCCTCCACTTT. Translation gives CASSQGTGINSPLHF.

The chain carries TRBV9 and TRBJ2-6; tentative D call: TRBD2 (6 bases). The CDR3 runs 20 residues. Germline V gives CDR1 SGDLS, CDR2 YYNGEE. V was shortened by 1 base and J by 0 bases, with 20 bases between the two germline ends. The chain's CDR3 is CASSVFVGGWSSSGANVLTF. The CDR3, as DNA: TGTGCCAGCAGCGTATTTGTTGGGGGGTGGTCAAGCTCTGGGGCCAACGTCCTGACTTTC.

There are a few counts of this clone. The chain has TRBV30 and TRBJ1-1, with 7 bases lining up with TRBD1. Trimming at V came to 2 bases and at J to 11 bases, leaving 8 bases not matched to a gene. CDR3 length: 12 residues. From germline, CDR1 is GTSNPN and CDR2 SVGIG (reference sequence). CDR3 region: CAWSYDRVGAFF. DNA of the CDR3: TGTGCCTGGAGTTATGACAGGGTCGGCGCTTTCTTT.

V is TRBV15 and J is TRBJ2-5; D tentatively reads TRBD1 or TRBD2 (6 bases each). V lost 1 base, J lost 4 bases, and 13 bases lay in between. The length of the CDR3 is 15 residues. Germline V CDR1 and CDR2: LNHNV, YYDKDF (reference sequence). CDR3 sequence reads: CATSRVSGGIETQYF. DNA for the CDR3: TGTGCCACCAGCAGAGTGTCCGGGGGCATAGAGACCCAGTACTTC.

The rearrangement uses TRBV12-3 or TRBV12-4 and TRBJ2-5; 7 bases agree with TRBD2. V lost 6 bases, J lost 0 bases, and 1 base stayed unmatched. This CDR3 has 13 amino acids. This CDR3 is CASRRGYQETQYF. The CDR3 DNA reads TGTGCCAGCAGGCGGGGGTACCAAGAGACCCAGTACTTC.

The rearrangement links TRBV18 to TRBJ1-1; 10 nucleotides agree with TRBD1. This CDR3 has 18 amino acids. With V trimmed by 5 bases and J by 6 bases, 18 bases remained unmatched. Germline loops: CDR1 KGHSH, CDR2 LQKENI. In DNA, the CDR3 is TGTGCCAGCTCATTATCCTCGGGACAGGGGCGCACCCTAGCTGAAGCTTTCTTT. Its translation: CASSLSSGQGRTLAEAFF.